This TCR beta chain was found in a study of OX40 agonist ivuxolimab in advanced cancers. Study details: Intravenous ivuxolimab was administered to patients every 2 weeks at 0.01 to 10 mg/kg. Among those enrolled, mean age was about 58 years (range about 23 to 79) and about 82% were male.

The CDR3 is 10 residues long. V was pared by 2 bases and J by 5 bases, with 1 base between. Looked up from germline, CDR1 is GTSNPN and CDR2 is SVGIG (reference sequence). The data were produced by immunoSEQ multiplex PCR, yet TCRdb's version contains in-frame clones alone and is incomplete. The table includes about 35,000 clones, approximately 79% detected once. Concerning this clone: Its antigen is currently unknown.

Notes on the study in general: CD4+ and CD8+ blood T cells expanded clonally by week 6 at 0.1 to 3.0 mg/kg.

V is TRBV30 and J is TRBJ2-1, with D uncertain. The sequence was collected from an adult with an advanced solid tumor such as melanoma, head and neck, liver or kidney cancer. The material sequenced was CD4+ or CD8+ T cells sorted from blood, taken in a trial of the OX40 agonist ivuxolimab. DNA of the CDR3: TGTGCCTGGAGTAACAATGAGCAGTTCTTC. Translation: CAWSNNEQFF.